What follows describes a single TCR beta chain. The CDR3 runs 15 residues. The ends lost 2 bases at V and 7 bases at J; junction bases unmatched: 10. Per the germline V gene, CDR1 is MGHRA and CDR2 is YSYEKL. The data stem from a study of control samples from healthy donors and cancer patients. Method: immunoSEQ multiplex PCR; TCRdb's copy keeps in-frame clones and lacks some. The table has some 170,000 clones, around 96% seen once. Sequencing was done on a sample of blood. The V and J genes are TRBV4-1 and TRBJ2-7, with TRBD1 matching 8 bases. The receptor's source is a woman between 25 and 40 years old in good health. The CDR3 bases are TGCGCCAGCAGCCAAATAGATGGACAGGGTTGGGAGCAGTACTTC. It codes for CASSQIDGQGWEQYF.